This entry lists 18 T cell receptor beta chains sequenced from one sample in a study of blood T cell repertoires in COVID-19. Data came from immunoSEQ multiplex PCR; TCRdb stores just in-frame clones and leaves some out. This sample has 300,000 to 400,000 clones, with about four fifths found just once. Sequencing was done on a sample of peripheral blood. The receptors were sampled from a young man with active or convalescent COVID-19.

This rearrangement joins TRBV25-1 to TRBJ1-2; no reliable D call. Trimming stripped 6 bases from V and 8 bases from J, with 10 bases between. The CDR3 is 11 residues long. The germline gives CDR1 MGHDK, CDR2 SYGVNS. CDR3 nucleotides: TGTGCCAGCAGACTGACTGGCGGCTACACCTTC. It translates to CASRLTGGYTF.

This clone was counted once. The J gene is TRBJ2-1, the V gene TRBV4-1; a possible D gene is TRBD2 (6 bases). The CDR3 runs to 15 residues. Germline V gene sequence: CDR1 MGHRA, CDR2 YSYEKL. V lost 1 base and J 5 bases, leaving 12 bases between the germline ends. CDR3 region: CASSQVGRGHNEQFF. The CDR3 DNA follows: TGCGCCAGCAGCCAAGTCGGGCGGGGCCACAATGAGCAGTTCTTC.

CDR3 bases: TGTGCCAGCAGTTTAGTAACAGGGGCTCCCCACAATGAGCAGTTCTTC. Protein sequence: CASSLVTGAPHNEQFF. The chain is built from TRBV27 and TRBJ2-1, with 7 bases that match TRBD1. The length of the CDR3 is 16 residues. Germline assignment: CDR1 MNHEY and CDR2 SMNVEV (reference sequence). V was clipped by 2 bases and J by 5 bases; unmatched bases: 9.

The gene calls are TRBV4-1 and TRBJ1-5, with D uncertain. Trimming left V 1 base short and J 0 bases short, with 13 bases between. There are 17 residues in the CDR3. Germline V CDR1 and CDR2: MGHRA, YSYEKL. The CDR3 DNA reads as TGCGCCAGCAGCCAAGGTCGTCCAGTTTATAGCAATCAGCCCCAGCATTTT. Protein: CASSQGRPVYSNQPQHF.

The V call is TRBV9, the J call TRBJ1-5, with D tentatively TRBD1 (6 bases). CDR3 length: 14 residues. The germline gives CDR1 SGDLS, CDR2 YYNGEE. V dropped 3 bases and J dropped 1 base, with 8 bases sitting between them. CDR3 in amino acids: CASSDRASNQPQHF. The CDR3 coding sequence is TGTGCCAGCAGCGACAGGGCGAGCAATCAGCCCCAGCATTTT.

The V gene is TRBV30, the J gene TRBJ2-7; the match to TRBD1 covers 7 bases. Germline V gene lookup returns CDR1 GTSNPN and CDR2 SVGIG (reference sequence). J was trimmed by 9 bases and V by 8 bases; bases with no gene match: 10. There are 11 residues in the CDR3. CDR3 region: CALGTASPQYF. In DNA form, the CDR3 reads TGTGCCCTCGGGACAGCCTCCCCGCAGTACTTC. The entire variable domain, with the rest obtained from reference TRBV30 and TRBJ2-7, is as follows: SQTIHQWPATLVQPVGSPLSLECTVEGTSNPNLYWYRQAAGRGLQLLFYSVGIGQISSEVPQNLSASRPQDRQFILSSKKLLLSDSGFYLCALGTASPQYFGPGTRLTVT.

The chain links TRBV27 to TRBJ2-7; 7 nucleotides match TRBD2. After removal of 2 bases from V and 9 bases from J, the junction contained 7 bases not matched to a gene. Germline V lookup: CDR1 MNHEY, CDR2 SMNVEV (reference sequence). CDR3 size: 13 residues. The CDR3 region has the DNA TGTGCCAGCAGTTTAAAAGGGCTAGCGGCGCAGTACTTC. Residues: CASSLKGLAAQYF.

J is TRBJ1-3 and V is TRBV12-5, with D tentatively TRBD1 (5 bases). Trimming took off 3 bases at V and 0 bases at J, with 27 bases between the two ends. CDR3 size: 21 residues. Germline V lookup: CDR1 LGHNT, CDR2 FRNRAP. The DNA of the CDR3 is TGTGCTAGTGGTTTTTTGGGGGGACCGAAGTACGACGACCTCTCTGGAAACACCATATATTTT. Amino acid sequence: CASGFLGGPKYDDLSGNTIYF.

This CDR3 reads CASSQDEGANTEAFF. The CDR3 DNA reads as TGTGCCAGCAGCCAAGATGAGGGGGCGAACACTGAAGCTTTCTTT. The rearrangement joins TRBV3-1 (or the pseudogene TRBV3-2) to TRBJ1-1; 7 nucleotides line up with TRBD1. J was trimmed by 1 base and V by 0 bases; bases with no gene match: 2. CDR1 and CDR2 from the germline V gene are LGHDT and YNNKEL (reference sequence). The CDR3 runs to 15 residues.

The chain is built from TRBV11-1 and TRBJ2-7, with 7 bases fitting TRBD2. CDR1 SGHAT and CDR2 FQDESV come from the germline V gene (reference sequence). The J segment lost 0 bases and the V segment lost 5 bases, leaving 10 bases of the junction unmatched. CDR3 length equals 16 residues. The DNA of the CDR3 is TGTGCCAGCAGCCCCCTGGGAGCGGGAAGCTCCTACGAGCAGTACTTC. Translated: CASSPLGAGSSYEQYF.

This chain connects TRBV4-1 to TRBJ1-5; TRBD1 is a possible D gene (6 bases). The germline V gene has CDR1 MGHRA and CDR2 YSYEKL. Trimming left V 4 bases short and J 7 bases short, with 14 bases between. CDR3 length: 14 amino acids. CDR3 bases: TGCGCCAGCAGCCCCCGACAGGCTACCCAGCCCCAGCATTTT. It specifies CASSPRQATQPQHF.

The V and J genes are TRBV7-2 and TRBJ1-1; 7 bases line up with TRBD1. The CDR3 totals 14 residues. Germline CDR1 and CDR2: SGHTA and FQGNSA. Trimming removed 7 bases from V and 8 bases from J; junction bases left unmatched: 13. The DNA for the CDR3 is TGTGCCAGCACTCCTTCGATACGGGGACAGGAAGCTTTCTTT. Its translation is CASTPSIRGQEAFF.

V and J are TRBV9 and TRBJ2-1, with D possibly matching TRBD2 (5 bases). V was pared by 0 bases and J by 4 bases, with 11 bases between. Per germline, CDR1 SGDLS and CDR2 YYNGEE. The CDR3 extends over 15 amino acids. The DNA for the CDR3 is TGTGCCAGCAGCGTAGGTTCAACTAGTTACAATGAGCAGTTCTTC. This sequence encodes CASSVGSTSYNEQFF.

The chain carries TRBV5-1 and TRBJ2-1; D gene unclear. Germline V gene data show CDR1 as SGHRS and CDR2 as YFSETQ. Trimming stripped 2 bases from V and 7 bases from J, with 13 bases between. CDR3 length: 14 amino acids. This chain's CDR3 is CASSLLTFINEQFF. CDR3 nucleotide sequence: TGCGCCAGCAGCTTATTAACATTTATAAATGAGCAGTTCTTC.

The chain uses TRBV7-2 and TRBJ2-1; a possible D gene is TRBD2 (5 bases). Germline CDR1 and CDR2: SGHTA and FQGNSA. The V and J ends lost 5 bases and 8 bases respectively, with 19 bases between them. The CDR3 has 15 residues. CDR3 loop: CASSRSPGPLDEQFF. CDR3 DNA: TGTGCCAGCAGCCGGAGCCCGGGCCCACTAGATGAGCAGTTCTTC. Drawing the rest from reference TRBV7-2 and TRBJ2-1, the complete variable domain is GAGVSQSPSNKVTEKGKDVELRCDPISGHTALYWYRQSLGQGLEFLIYFQGNSAPDKSGLPSDRFSAERTGGSVSTLTIQRTQQEDSAVYLCASSRSPGPLDEQFFGPGTRLTVL.

The J gene is TRBJ2-7, the V gene TRBV2; 8 bases agree with TRBD1. Germline V gives CDR1 SNHLY, CDR2 FYNNEI. The CDR3 runs 15 residues. J lost 4 bases, V lost 5 bases, and 10 bases had no gene match. The CDR3 loop is CASSPRADRAYEQYF. The CDR3 nucleotides read TGTGCCAGCAGTCCCCGTGCGGACAGGGCGTACGAGCAGTACTTC.

This chain uses TRBV27 with TRBJ1-5; D gene unclear. This CDR3 is 15 amino acids long. Trimming cost V 3 bases and J 1 base, with 10 bases left between them. Germline assignment: CDR1 MNHEY and CDR2 SMNVEV (reference sequence). The CDR3 DNA is TGTGCCAGCAGTTTTAACCGGGAGAGCAATCAGCCCCAGCATTTT. Its protein product is CASSFNRESNQPQHF.

V and J are TRBV12-3 or TRBV12-4 and TRBJ2-7; 8 nucleotides line up with TRBD2. After removal of 6 bases from V and 6 bases from J, the junction contained 4 bases not matched to a gene. The CDR3 extends over 12 amino acids. This CDR3 reads CASRGLGREQYF. The CDR3 bases are TGTGCCAGCAGGGGACTAGGACGCGAGCAGTACTTC.